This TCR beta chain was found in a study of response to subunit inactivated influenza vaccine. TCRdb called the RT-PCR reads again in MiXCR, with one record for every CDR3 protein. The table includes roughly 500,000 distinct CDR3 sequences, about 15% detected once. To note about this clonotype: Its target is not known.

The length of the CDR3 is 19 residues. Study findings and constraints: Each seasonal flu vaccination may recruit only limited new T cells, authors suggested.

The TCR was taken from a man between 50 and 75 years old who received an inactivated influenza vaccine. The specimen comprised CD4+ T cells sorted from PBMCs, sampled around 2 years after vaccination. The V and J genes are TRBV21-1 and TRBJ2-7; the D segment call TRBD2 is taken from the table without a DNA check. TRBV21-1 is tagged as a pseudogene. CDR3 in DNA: TGTGCCAGCACCACGACGGTGGCCGGGACTAGCGGGTCCTCCTACGAGCAGTACTTC. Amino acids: CASTTTVAGTSGSSYEQYF.